The present entry profiles one TCR beta chain with its context. Authors' analysis steps: Estimates of nucleated cell counts were drawn from the amplification of reference gene primers. The assay was immunoSEQ multiplex PCR, and TCRdb's table has in-frame clones only and misses some. V, J and clone size derive from that table, while D and trimming were established from the DNA sequence. The data show about 240,000 clones, 83% seen once. This specimen belongs to a study of blood T cell repertoires in COVID-19. On the study more broadly: COVID-19 samples collected from the United States, Italy and Spain covered acute and convalescent phases. Sources were T cells, B-cell-depleted T cells, or PBMCs; the material itself was cDNA or gDNA.

The germline CDR1 and CDR2 sequences are WNHNN and SYGVQD (reference sequence). V trimming: 8 bases; J trimming: 9 bases; junction bases outside the gene matches: 14. This CDR3 is 15 amino acids long. This receptor was identified in a human donor in a cohort sampled during active COVID-19. The gene calls are TRBV10-1 and TRBJ2-1, with 9 bases fitting TRBD1. Sequenced material: peripheral blood. The CDR3 reads CASADRDRDFGEQFF. CDR3 sequence (DNA): TGCGCCAGCGCCGACCGGGACAGGGACTTTGGTGAGCAGTTCTTC.